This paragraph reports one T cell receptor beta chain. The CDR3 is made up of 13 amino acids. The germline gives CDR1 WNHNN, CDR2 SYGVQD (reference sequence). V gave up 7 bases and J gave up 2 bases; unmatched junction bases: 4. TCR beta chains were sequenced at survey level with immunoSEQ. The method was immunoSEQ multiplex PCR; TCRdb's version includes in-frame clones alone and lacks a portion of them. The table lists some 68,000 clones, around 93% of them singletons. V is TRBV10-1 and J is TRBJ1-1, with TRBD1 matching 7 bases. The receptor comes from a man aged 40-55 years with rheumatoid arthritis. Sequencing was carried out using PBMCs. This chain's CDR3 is CASTRDSNTEAFF. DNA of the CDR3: TGCGCCAGCACCCGGGACAGTAACACTGAAGCTTTCTTT.